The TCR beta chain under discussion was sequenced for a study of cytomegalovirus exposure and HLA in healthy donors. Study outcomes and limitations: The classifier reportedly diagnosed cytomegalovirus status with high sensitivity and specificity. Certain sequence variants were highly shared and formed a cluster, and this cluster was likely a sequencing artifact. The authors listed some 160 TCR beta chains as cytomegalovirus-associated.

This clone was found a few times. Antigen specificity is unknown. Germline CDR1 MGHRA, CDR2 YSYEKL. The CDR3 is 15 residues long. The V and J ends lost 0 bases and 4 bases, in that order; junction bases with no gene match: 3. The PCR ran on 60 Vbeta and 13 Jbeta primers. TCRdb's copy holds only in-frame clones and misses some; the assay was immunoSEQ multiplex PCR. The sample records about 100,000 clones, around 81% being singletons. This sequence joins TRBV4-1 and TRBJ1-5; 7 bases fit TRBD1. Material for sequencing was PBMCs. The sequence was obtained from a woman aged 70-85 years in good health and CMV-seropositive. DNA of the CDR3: TGCGCCAGCAGCCAAGAGGCAGGGGGAAATCAGCCCCAGCATTTT. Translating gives CASSQEAGGNQPQHF.